This TCR beta chain originates from a study of T cell changes during pregnancy in multiple sclerosis. Between the trimmed V and J ends, which lost 7 bases and 4 bases, there was a span of 20 bases. The CDR3 sequence is 16 residues long. CDR1 SNHLY and CDR2 FYNNEI come from the germline V gene. Repertoires were generated with immunoSEQ multiplex PCR, while TCRdb's copy carries only in-frame clones and drops some. The table includes 12,000 or so clones, about 85% detected once. The chain joins TRBV2 to TRBJ1-3; tentative D call: TRBD1 (5 bases). This receptor was identified in a female donor in good health, enrolled as a control in a pregnancy study. Sequencing used CD8+ T cells from peripheral blood mononuclear cells, obtained in the second trimester of pregnancy. The CDR3 sequence is CASTNGGGGKGNTIYF. The CDR3, as DNA: TGTGCCAGCACCAACGGGGGGGGTGGGAAGGGAAACACCATATATTTT.